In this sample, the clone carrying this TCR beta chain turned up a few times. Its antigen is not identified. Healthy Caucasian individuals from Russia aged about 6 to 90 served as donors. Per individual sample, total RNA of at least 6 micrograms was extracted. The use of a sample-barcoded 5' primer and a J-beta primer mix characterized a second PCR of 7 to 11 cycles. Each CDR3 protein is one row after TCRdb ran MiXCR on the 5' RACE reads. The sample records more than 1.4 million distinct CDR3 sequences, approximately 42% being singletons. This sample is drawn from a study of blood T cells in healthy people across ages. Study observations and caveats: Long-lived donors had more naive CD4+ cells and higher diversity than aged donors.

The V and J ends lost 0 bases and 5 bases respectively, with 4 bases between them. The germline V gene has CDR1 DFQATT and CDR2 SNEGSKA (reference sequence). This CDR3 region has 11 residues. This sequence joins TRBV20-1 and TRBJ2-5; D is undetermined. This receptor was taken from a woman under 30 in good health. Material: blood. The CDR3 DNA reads TGCAGTGCTAGAGATCTGGAGACCCAGTACTTC. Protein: CSARDLETQYF.